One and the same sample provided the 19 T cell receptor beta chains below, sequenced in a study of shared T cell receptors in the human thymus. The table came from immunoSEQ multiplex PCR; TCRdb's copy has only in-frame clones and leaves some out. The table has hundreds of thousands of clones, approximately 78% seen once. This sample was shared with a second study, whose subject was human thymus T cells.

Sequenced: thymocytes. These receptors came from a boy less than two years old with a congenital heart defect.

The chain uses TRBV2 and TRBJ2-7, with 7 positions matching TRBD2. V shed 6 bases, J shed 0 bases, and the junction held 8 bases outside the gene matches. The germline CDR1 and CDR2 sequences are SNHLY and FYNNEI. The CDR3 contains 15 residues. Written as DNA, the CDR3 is TGTGCCAGCAGCGGAAGACTAGCCAGCTCCTACGAGCAGTACTTC. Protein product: CASSGRLASSYEQYF.

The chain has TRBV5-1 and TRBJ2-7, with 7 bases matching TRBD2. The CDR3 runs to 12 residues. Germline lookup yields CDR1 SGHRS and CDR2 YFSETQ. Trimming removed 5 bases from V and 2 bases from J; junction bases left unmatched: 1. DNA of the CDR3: TGCGCCAGCAGGGGACTAACCTACGAGCAGTACTTC. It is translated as CASRGLTYEQYF.

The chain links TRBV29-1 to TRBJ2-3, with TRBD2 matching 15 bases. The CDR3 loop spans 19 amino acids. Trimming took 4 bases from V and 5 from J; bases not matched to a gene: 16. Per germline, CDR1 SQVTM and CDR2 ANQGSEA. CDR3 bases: TGCAGCGTTGTGGGGAGCCCGAGGACTAGCGGGAGGGCGGGAGATACGCAGTATTTT. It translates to CSVVGSPRTSGRAGDTQYF.

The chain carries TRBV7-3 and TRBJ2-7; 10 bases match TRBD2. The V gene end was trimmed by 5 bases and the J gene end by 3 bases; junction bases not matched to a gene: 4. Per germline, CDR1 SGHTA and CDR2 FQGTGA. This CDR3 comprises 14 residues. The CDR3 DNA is TGTGCCAGCAGCCCCGGACTAGCGGACTACGAGCAGTACTTC. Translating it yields CASSPGLADYEQYF.

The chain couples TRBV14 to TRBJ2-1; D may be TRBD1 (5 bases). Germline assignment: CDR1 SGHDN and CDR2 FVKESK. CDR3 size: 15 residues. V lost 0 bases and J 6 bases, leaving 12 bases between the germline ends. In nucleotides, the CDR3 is TGTGCCAGCAGCCAAGACCCAGGGTGGGGCAATGAGCAGTTCTTC. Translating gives CASSQDPGWGNEQFF.

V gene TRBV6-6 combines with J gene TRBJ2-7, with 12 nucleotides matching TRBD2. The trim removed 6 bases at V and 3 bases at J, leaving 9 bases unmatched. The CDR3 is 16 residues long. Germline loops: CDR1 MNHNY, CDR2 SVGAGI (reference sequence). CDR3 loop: CASSRQTSGSLYEQYF. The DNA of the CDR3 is TGTGCCAGCAGCCGTCAGACTAGCGGGAGTCTCTACGAGCAGTACTTC.

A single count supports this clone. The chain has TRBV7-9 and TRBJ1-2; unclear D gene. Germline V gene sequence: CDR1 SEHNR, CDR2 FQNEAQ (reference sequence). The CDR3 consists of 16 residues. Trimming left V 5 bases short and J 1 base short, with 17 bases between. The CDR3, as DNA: TGTGCCAGCAGCCGCGTGGAGGGCCACTTTAACTATGGCTACACCTTC. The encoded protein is CASSRVEGHFNYGYTF.

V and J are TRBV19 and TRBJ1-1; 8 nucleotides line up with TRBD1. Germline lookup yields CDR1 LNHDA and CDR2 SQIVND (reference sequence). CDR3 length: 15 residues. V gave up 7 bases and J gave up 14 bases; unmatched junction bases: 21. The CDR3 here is CASTTKAGQGHFLFF. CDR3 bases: TGTGCCAGTACCACCAAAGCCGGACAGGGCCATTTTTTGTTCTTT.

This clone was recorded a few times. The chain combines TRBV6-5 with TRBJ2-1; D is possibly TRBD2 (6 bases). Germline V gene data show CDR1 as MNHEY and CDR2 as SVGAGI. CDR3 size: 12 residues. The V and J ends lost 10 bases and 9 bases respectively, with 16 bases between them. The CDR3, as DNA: TGTGCCACCTATGGGCGGGATGGTGAGCAGTTCTTC. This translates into CATYGRDGEQFF.

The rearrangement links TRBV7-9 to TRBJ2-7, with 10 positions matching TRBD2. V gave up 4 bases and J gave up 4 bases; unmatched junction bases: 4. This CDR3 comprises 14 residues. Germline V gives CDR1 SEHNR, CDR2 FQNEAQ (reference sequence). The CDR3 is CASSSPAGGYEQYF. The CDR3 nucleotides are TGTGCCAGCAGCTCCCCAGCGGGAGGGTACGAGCAGTACTTC.

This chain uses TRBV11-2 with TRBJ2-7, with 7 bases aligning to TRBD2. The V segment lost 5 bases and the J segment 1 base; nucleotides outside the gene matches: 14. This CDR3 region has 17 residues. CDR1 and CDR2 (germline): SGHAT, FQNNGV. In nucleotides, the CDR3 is TGTGCCAGCAGCCCGGCTGGGTGGGCTAGCGGTTCCTACGAGCAGTACTTC. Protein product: CASSPAGWASGSYEQYF.

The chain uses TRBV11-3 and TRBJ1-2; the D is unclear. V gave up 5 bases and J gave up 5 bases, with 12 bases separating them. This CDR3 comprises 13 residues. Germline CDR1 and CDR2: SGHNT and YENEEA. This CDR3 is CASSPGREYGYTF. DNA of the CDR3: TGTGCCAGCAGCCCCGGGAGGGAGTATGGCTACACCTTC.

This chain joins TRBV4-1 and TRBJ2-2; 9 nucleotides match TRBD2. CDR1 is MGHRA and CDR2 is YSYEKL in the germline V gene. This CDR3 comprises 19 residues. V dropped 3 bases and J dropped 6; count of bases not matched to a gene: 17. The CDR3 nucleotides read TGCGCCAGCAGCCACAACTTCCTTTCGACTAGCGGCACTGCCGGGGAGCTGTTTTTT. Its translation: CASSHNFLSTSGTAGELFF.

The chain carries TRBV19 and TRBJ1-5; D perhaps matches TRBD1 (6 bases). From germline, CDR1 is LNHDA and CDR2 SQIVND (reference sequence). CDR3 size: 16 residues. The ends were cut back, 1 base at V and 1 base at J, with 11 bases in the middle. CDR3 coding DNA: TGTGCCAGTAGTATAGCTAGGACAGAGAGCAATCAGCCCCAGCATTTT. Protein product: CASSIARTESNQPQHF.

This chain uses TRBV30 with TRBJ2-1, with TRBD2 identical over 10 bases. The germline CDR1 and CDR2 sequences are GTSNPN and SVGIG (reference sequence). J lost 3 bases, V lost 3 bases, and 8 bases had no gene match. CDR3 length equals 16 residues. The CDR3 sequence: CAWRDIAGGGYNEQFF. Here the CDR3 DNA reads TGTGCCTGGAGGGATATAGCGGGAGGAGGCTACAATGAGCAGTTCTTC. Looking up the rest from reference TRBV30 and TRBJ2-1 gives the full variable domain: SQTIHQWPATLVQPVGSPLSLECTVEGTSNPNLYWYRQAAGRGLQLLFYSVGIGQISSEVPQNLSASRPQDRQFILSSKKLLLSDSGFYLCAWRDIAGGGYNEQFFGPGTRLTVL.

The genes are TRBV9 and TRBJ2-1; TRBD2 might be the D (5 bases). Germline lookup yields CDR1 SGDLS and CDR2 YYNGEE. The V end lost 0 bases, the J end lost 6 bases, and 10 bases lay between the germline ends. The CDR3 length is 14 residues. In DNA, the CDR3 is TGTGCCAGCAGCGTAGAACGGGAATGCAATGAGCAGTTCTTC. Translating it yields CASSVERECNEQFF.

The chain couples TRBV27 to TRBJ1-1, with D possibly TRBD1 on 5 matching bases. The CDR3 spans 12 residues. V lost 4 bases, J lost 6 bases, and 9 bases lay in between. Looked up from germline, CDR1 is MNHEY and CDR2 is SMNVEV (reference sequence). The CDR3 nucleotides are TGTGCCAGCAGTTCTTACAGGTCTGAAGCTTTCTTT. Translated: CASSSYRSEAFF.

The CDR3 here is CASSLGGSGPRGGDTQYF. The DNA of the CDR3 is TGTGCCAGCAGCTTAGGTGGTAGCGGGCCCCGTGGGGGAGATACGCAGTATTTT. The chain combines TRBV7-9 with TRBJ2-3; TRBD2 aligns across 7 bases. The CDR3 runs 18 residues. CDR1 is SEHNR and CDR2 is FQNEAQ in the germline V gene (reference sequence). Trimming took 1 base from V and 5 from J; bases not matched to a gene: 15.

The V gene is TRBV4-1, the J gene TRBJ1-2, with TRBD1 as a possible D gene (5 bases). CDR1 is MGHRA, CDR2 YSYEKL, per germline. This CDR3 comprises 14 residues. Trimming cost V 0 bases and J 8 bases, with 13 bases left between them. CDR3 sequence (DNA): TGCGCCAGCAGCCAAGATGCAGGGTCGGAAGGCTACACCTTC. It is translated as CASSQDAGSEGYTF.